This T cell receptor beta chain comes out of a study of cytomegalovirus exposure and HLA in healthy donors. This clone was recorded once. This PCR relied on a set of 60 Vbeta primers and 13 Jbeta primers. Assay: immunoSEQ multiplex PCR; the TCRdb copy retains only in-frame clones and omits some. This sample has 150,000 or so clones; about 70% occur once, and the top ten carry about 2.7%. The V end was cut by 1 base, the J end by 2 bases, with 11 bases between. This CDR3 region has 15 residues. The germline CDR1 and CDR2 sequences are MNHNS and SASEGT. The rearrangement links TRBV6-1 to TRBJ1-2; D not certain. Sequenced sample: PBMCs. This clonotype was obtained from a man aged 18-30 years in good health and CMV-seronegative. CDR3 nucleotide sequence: TGTGCCAGCAGTGAAGGTCGGCAGGCCAACTATGGCTACACCTTC. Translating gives CASSEGRQANYGYTF.